The entry that follows covers one T cell receptor beta chain sequence. As yet, its antigen is unknown. PBMCs were cryopreserved, and 1.5 to 2.5 micrograms of genomic DNA from them went into TCR beta libraries. These data belong to a study of cytotoxic CD8 clonotypes in ibrutinib-treated CLL. The overall study: Mean values per sample were a few hundred thousand productive templates and 94,082 productive rearrangements.

Using immunoSEQ multiplex PCR, the repertoire was profiled, and TCRdb retains in-frame clones only, with some absent. The sample has around 97,000 clones, about 72% seen once. General observations from the study: Private clonotypes, not public ones, expanded at ibrutinib response.

The origin of this receptor is a human donor with chronic lymphocytic leukemia. This sample comprised PBMCs, obtained after 12 months of ibrutinib treatment.

CDR3 in amino acids: CASSLERGVHEQFF. The DNA of the CDR3 is TGTGCCAGCAGCTTGGAACGGGGGGTCCATGAGCAGTTCTTC. This chain connects TRBV5-4 to TRBJ2-1, with 7 bases that match TRBD2. Germline V gene data show CDR1 as SGHNT and CDR2 as YYREEE (reference sequence). There are 14 residues in the CDR3. After removal of 0 bases from V and 8 bases from J, the junction contained 5 bases not matched to a gene.